This T cell receptor beta chain was identified during a study of blood T cell repertoires in COVID-19 (dated by TCRdb to the early 2020s). With regard to the full study: Collaborator samples came from the United States, Italy and Spain and covered acute and convalescent phases of COVID-19. The prospective study material was composed of cDNA or gDNA derived from T cells, B-cell-depleted T cells, or PBMCs. Subjects who had been exposed to COVID-19, were actively infected with it, or had recovered from it provided the deeply sampled blood TCRbeta repertoires that made up the dataset. The repertoires were released in a freely available public database meant as a resource for research on the immune response to SARS-CoV-2. The samples were drawn from two sources: the first 160 participants of the ongoing ImmuneRACE study, and 1,000 to 1,500 subjects contributed by 6 global collaborators. A de-identified subject ID, COVID-19 status, age in years and sex were almost always included in the sample metadata. HLA class I and class II types, where available, came from metadata supplied by the sample provider rather than from assay-based typing.

With respect to this clone: Its antigen is not yet known. There are no base qualities to consult, and no much larger clone falls within one base.

Whole blood was collected in K2EDTA tubes by collaborating institutions according to the institutions' own protocols. For TCRbeta analysis, collaborator samples were shipped as frozen whole blood, as isolated PBMCs, or as DNA extracted from either sample type. The immunoSEQ Assay, a bias-controlled multiplex PCR, was used to amplify TCRbeta CDR3 regions from genomic DNA. The study's processing was this. Within the assay, amplification of reference gene primers was used to estimate how many nucleated cells each sample contained. To quantify the absolute abundance of each unique TCRbeta CDR3 rearrangement, sequence reads were collapsed and filtered. For each sample, productive Simpson clonality was calculated as the square root of Simpson's diversity index across productive rearrangements. Not all clones reach the TCRdb copy of this immuneACCESS table, which keeps in-frame sequences only. Checked studies attribute under half of the gap to unresolved V genes and leave the rest unexplained. Clone size and the V and J calls come from that table; the DNA yielded D and trimming. The sample table shows some 220,000 clones, and approximately 82% are seen once. The ten largest clones capture 9.5% to 10% of the sample.

CDR1 and CDR2, per the germline V gene, are SGHVS and FQNEAQ. After removal of 0 bases from V and 8 bases from J, the junction retains 4 bases not matched to a gene. Inclusive of the bounding cysteine and phenylalanine, the CDR3 is 14 residues long. Only the CDR3 portion is preserved as DNA: 42 bases, with reading frame beginning at the first base. Overall study results and their limits: How much clinical and demographic metadata was included differed by source and by participant, and the metadata was provided uncurated.

The clonotype originates from a man aged 50 to 59 with active or convalescent COVID-19. Specimen: peripheral blood. The chain is assembled from TRBV7-8 and TRBJ2-3; TRBD1 agrees with 8 junctional bases. The DNA sequence is TGTGCCAGCAGCTTAGCCACAGGGGGACGTACGCAGTATTTT. This sequence encodes CASSLATGGRTQYF.